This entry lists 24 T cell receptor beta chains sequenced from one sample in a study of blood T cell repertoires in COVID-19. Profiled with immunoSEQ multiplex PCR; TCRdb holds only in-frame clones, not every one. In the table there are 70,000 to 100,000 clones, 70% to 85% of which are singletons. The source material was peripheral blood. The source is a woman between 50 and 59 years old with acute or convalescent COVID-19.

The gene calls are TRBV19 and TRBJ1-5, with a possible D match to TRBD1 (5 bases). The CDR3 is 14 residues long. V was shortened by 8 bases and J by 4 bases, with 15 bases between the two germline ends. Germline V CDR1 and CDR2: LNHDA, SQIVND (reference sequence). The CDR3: CASGWGGPNQPQHF. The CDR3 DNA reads TGTGCCAGTGGCTGGGGGGGTCCTAATCAGCCCCAGCATTTT. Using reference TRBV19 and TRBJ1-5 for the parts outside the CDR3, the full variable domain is DGGITQSPKYLFRKEGQNVTLSCEQNLNHDAMYWYRQDPGQGLRLIYYSQIVNDFQKGDIAEGYSVSREKKESFPLTVTSAQKNPTAFYLCASGWGGPNQPQHFGDGTRLSIL.

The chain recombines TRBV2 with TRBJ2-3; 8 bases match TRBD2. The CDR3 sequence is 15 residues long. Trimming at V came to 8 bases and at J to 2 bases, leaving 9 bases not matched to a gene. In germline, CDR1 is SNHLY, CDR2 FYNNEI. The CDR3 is CASGKAGAFTDTQYF. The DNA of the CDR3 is TGTGCCAGCGGAAAAGCGGGGGCCTTCACAGATACGCAGTATTTT.

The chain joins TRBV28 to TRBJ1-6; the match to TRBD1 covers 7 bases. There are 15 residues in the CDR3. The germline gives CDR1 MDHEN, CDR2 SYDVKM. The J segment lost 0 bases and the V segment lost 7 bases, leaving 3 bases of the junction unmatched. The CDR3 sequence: CASIRDSSYNSPLHF. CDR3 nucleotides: TGTGCCAGCATCAGGGACAGCTCCTATAATTCACCCCTCCACTTT.

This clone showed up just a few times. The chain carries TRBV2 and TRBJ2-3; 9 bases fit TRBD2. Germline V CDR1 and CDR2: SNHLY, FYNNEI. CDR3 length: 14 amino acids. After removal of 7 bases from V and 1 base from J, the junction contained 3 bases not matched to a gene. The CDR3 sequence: CASKRTSGTDTQYF. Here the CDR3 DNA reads TGTGCCAGCAAGAGGACTAGCGGCACAGATACGCAGTATTTT.

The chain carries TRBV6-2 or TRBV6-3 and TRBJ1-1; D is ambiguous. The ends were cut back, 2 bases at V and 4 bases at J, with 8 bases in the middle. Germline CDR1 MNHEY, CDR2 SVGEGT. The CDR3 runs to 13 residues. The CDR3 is CASSYDAGTEAFF. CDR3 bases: TGTGCCAGCAGTTACGATGCGGGCACTGAAGCTTTCTTT.

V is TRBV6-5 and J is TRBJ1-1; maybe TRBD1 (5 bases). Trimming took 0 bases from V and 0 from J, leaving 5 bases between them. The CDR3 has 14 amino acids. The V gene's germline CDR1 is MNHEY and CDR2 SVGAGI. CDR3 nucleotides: TGTGCCAGCAGTTACTCAGGGGTGAACACTGAAGCTTTCTTT. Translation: CASSYSGVNTEAFF.

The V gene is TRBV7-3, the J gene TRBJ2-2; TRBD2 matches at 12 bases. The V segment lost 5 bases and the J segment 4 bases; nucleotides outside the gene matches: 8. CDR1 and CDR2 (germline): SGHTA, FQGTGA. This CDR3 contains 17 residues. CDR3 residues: CASSPQLAGGSTGELFF. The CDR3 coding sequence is TGTGCCAGCAGCCCCCAACTAGCGGGGGGATCCACCGGGGAGCTGTTTTTT.

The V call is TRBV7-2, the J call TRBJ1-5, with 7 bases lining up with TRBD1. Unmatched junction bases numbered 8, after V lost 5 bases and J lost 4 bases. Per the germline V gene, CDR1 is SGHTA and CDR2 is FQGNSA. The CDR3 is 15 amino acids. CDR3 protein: CASSLGQALNQPQHF. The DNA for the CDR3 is TGTGCCAGCAGCCTTGGACAGGCACTAAATCAGCCCCAGCATTTT.

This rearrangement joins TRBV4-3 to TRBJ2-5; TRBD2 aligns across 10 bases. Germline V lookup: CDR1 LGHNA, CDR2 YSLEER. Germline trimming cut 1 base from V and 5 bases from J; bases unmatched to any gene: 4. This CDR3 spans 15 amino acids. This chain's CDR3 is CASSQGLAGVETQYF. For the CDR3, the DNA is TGCGCCAGCAGCCAAGGCCTAGCGGGGGTGGAGACCCAGTACTTC.

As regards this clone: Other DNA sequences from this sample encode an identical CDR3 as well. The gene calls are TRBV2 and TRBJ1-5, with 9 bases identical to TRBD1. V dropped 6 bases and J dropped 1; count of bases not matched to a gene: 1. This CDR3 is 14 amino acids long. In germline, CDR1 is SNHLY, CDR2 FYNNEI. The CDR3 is CASSGQGSNQPQHF. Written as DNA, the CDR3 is TGTGCCAGCAGCGGACAGGGGAGCAATCAGCCCCAGCATTTT. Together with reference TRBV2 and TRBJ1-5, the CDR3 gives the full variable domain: EPEVTQTPSHQVTQMGQEVILRCVPISNHLYFYWYRQILGQKVEFLVSFYNNEISEKSEIFDDQFSVERPDGSNFTLKIRSTKLEDSAMYFCASSGQGSNQPQHFGDGTRLSIL.

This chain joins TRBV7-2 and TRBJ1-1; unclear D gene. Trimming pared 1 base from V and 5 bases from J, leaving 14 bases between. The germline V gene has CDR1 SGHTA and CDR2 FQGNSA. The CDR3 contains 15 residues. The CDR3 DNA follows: TGTGCCAGCAGCTTAGGGGCCCCCGGGAAGACTGAAGCTTTCTTT. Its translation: CASSLGAPGKTEAFF.

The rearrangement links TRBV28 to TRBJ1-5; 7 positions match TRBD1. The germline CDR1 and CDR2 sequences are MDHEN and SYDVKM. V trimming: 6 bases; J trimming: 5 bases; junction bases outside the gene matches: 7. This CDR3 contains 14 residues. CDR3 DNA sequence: TGTGCCAGCAGCCCGGGGACAGACTATCAGCCCCAGCATTTT. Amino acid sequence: CASSPGTDYQPQHF.

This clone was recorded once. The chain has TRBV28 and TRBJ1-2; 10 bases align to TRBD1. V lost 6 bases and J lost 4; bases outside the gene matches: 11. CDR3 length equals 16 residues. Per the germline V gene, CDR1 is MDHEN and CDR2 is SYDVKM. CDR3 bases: TGTGCCAGCAGGACGACCGGGACAGGGGTCGCCTATGGCTACACCTTC. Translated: CASRTTGTGVAYGYTF.

For the CDR3, the DNA is TGTGCCAGCAGCCCGGGCGGGCTTAATTCACCCCTCCACTTT. Its translation is CASSPGGLNSPLHF. This chain joins TRBV9 and TRBJ1-6; D remains ambiguous. This CDR3 is 14 amino acids long. Germline CDR1 is SGDLS and CDR2 is YYNGEE. Trimming left V 4 bases short and J 6 bases short, with 11 bases between.

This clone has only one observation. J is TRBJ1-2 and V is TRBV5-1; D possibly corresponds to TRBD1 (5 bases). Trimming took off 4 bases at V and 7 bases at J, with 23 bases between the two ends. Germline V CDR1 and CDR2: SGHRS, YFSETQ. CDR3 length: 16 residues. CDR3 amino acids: CASSLEPQGGASGYTF. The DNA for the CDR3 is TGCGCCAGCAGCCTAGAACCTCAGGGAGGGGCGAGTGGCTACACCTTC.

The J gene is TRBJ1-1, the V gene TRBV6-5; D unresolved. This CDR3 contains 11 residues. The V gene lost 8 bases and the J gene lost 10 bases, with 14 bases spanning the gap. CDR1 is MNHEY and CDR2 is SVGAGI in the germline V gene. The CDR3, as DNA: TGTGCCAGCCTGACTGCCGTGAGAGCTTTCTTT. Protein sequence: CASLTAVRAFF.

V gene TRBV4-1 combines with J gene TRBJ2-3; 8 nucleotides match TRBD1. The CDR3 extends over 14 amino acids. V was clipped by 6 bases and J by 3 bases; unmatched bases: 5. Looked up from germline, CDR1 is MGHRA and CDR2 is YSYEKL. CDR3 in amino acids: CASRDRGGTDTQYF. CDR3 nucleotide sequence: TGCGCCAGCAGAGACAGGGGTGGAACAGATACGCAGTATTTT.

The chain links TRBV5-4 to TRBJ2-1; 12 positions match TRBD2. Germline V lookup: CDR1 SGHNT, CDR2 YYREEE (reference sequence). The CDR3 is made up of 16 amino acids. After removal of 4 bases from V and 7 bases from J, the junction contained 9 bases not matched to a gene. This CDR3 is CASSGSSGGAINEQFF. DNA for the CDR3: TGTGCCAGCAGCGGGTCTAGCGGGGGGGCCATAAATGAGCAGTTCTTC.

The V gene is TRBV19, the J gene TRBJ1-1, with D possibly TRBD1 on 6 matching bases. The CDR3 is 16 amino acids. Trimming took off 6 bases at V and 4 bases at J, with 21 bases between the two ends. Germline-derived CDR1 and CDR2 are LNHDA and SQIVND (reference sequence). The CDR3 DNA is TGTGCCAGTAGGCCCTTCCACAGGGCCGTGACCACTGAAGCTTTCTTT. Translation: CASRPFHRAVTTEAFF.

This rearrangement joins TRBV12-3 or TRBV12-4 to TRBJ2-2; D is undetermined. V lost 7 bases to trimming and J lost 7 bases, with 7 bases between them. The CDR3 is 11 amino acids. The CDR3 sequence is CASTPGGELFF. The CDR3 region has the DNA TGTGCCAGCACCCCCGGCGGGGAGCTGTTTTTT.

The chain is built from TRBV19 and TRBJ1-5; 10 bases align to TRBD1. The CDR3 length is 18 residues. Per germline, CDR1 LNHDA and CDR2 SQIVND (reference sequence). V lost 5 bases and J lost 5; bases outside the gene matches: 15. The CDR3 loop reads CASSGGQGSQRRYQPQHF. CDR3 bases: TGTGCCAGTAGTGGGGGACAGGGGTCTCAAAGACGCTATCAGCCCCAGCATTTT.

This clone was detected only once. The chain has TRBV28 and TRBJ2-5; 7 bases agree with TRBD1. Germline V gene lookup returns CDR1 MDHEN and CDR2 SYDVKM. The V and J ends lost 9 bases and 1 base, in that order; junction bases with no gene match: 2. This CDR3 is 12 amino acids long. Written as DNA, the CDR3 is TGTGCCAGTGGGACAGTCCAAGAGACCCAGTACTTC. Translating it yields CASGTVQETQYF.

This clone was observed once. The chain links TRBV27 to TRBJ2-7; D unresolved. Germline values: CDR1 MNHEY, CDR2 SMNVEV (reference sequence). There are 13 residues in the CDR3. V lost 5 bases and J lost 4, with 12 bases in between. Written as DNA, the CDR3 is TGTGCCAGCAGTCTCGGGTGGCGGTACGAGCAGTACTTC. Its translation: CASSLGWRYEQYF.

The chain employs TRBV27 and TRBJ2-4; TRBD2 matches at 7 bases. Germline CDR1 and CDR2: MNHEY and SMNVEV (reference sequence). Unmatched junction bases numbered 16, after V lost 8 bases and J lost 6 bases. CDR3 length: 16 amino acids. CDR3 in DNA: TGTGCCAGCTCTTTTACCTGGGGGGGATCAGGAAACATTCAGTACTTC. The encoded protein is CASSFTWGGSGNIQYF.